The 6 T cell receptor beta chains in this list originate from one sample, sequenced in a study of cytomegalovirus exposure and HLA in healthy donors. The primer mix had 60 Vbeta and 13 Jbeta primers. The protocol was immunoSEQ multiplex PCR, while the TCRdb copy is restricted to in-frame clones and leaves out a portion. The data contain 100,000 or so clones, less than 85% of them seen just once; the ten biggest clones take up approximately 5.3%. The sample was PBMCs. The receptors stem from a man younger than 40 in good health and CMV-seropositive.

The genes are TRBV6-1 and TRBJ1-1; 11 bases line up with TRBD1. The trim removed 4 bases at V and 4 bases at J, leaving 2 bases unmatched. The CDR3 consists of 14 residues. CDR1 is MNHNS and CDR2 is SASEGT in the germline V gene. The CDR3 bases are TGTGCCAGCAGTGGGGGGACAGGGGGCACTGAAGCTTTCTTT. It codes for CASSGGTGGTEAFF.

The chain links TRBV2 to TRBJ2-3; 7 bases fit TRBD2. The CDR3 spans 16 residues. Germline values: CDR1 SNHLY, CDR2 FYNNEI. The V and J ends lost 7 bases and 0 bases, in that order; junction bases with no gene match: 10. This CDR3 is CASTLRGGGSTDTQYF. CDR3 sequence (DNA): TGTGCCAGCACCCTCCGTGGGGGGGGGAGCACAGATACGCAGTATTTT.

This clone was recorded once. The chain links TRBV7-2 to TRBJ2-7; a possible D gene is TRBD2 (6 bases). This CDR3 region has 14 residues. V lost 0 bases to trimming and J lost 2 bases, with 8 bases between them. CDR1 is SGHTA and CDR2 is FQGNSA in the germline V gene. CDR3 region: CASSLAGGPYEQYF. The CDR3 nucleotides read TGTGCCAGCAGCTTAGCGGGAGGCCCCTACGAGCAGTACTTC.

This rearrangement joins TRBV27 to TRBJ2-5, with TRBD1 matching 9 bases. V was clipped by 2 bases and J by 2 bases; unmatched bases: 6. This CDR3 is 16 amino acids long. Germline V gene sequence: CDR1 MNHEY, CDR2 SMNVEV (reference sequence). CDR3 loop: CASSLGFGQGQETQYF. CDR3 nucleotide sequence: TGTGCCAGCAGTTTAGGCTTCGGACAGGGGCAAGAGACCCAGTACTTC.

This chain uses TRBV27 with TRBJ2-5, with D possibly being TRBD2 (5 bases). CDR1 is MNHEY and CDR2 is SMNVEV in the germline V gene (reference sequence). There are 14 residues in the CDR3. The V and J ends lost 6 bases and 2 bases respectively, with 13 bases between them. CDR3 DNA: TGTGCCAGCAGAGACCGGGGAAGACAAGAGACCCAGTACTTC. It codes for CASRDRGRQETQYF.

The genes are TRBV9 and TRBJ2-2, with D unresolved. CDR3 size: 12 residues. The V and J ends lost 4 bases and 5 bases respectively, with 6 bases between them. Per germline, CDR1 SGDLS and CDR2 YYNGEE. CDR3 sequence (DNA): TGTGCCAGCAGCACTAATACCGGGGAGCTGTTTTTT. Translated: CASSTNTGELFF.